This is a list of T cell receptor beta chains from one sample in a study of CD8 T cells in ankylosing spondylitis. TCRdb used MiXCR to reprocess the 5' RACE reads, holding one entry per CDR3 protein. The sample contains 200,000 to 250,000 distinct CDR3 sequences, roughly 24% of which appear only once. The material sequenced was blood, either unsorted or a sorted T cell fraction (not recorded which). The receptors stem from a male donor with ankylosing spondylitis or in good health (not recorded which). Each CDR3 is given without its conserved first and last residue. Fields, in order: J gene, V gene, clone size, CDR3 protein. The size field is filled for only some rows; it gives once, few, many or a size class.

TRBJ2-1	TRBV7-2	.	ASSLGILAV
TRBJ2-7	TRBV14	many	ASSQHGRAHEQY
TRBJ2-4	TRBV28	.	ASSPIANSGRKNIQY
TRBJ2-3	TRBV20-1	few	SAVTSGRVDTQY
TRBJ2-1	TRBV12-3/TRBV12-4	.	TSTHPTSGRAQSYNEQF
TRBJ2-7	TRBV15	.	ATSRDRRDSYEQY
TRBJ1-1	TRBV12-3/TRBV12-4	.	ASSLGQGPNTEAF
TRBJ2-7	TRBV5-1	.	ASSRSDYEQY
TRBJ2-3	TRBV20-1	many	SAIIPLTGADTQY
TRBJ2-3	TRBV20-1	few	SASRGTSGDTQY
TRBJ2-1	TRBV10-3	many	AISESRNEQF
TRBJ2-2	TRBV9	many	ASSVTDTGELF
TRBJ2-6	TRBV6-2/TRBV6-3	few	ASSYDPGSGANVLT
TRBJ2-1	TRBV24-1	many	ATRPASGSYNEQF
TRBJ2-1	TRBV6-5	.	ASSYVNQARNEQF
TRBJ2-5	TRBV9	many	ASSVKGGLETQY